The rows below give T cell receptor beta chains drawn from one sample of a study of sequential checkpoint blockade in melanoma. Sequenced by immunoSEQ multiplex PCR; TCRdb stores in-frame clones only, minus some. This sample yields 900 to 1,300 clones, of which approximately 22% are seen a single time; 10% belongs to the top ten. The material was tumor tissue (inferred from file names), obtained from a patient given nivolumab and ipilimumab in sequence. All receptors derive from a human donor with melanoma. Each CDR3 is given with its conserved first and last residue. The D gene is left open where the match is weak. Some rows have no size entry. The others give once, few or many, or a class for an expanded clone.

15	few	NA	TRBV15	CATSNPELIYNEQFF
15	medium-sized	TRBD2	TRBV11-3	CASSLRGNAYNEQFF
14	medium-sized	TRBD1	TRBV11-3	CASSLTPGGYGYTF
12	NA	NA	TRBV6-8	CASRATYNEQFF
16	NA	NA	TRBV11-3	CASSPQTGLTGNTIYF
12	NA	TRBD1	TRBV6-8	CAVGGQPHEQYF
16	NA	NA	TRBV9	CASSVEVSRAYNEQFF
13	large	TRBD1	TRBV6-8	CASGTGPYTEAFF
16	few	TRBD1	TRBV7-6	CASSLEGQGLITEAFF
16	NA	NA	TRBV4-1	CASSQGTAASTDTQYF
16	few	NA	TRBV11-1	CASSIRGDNLYNEQFF
15	medium-sized	TRBD1	TRBV11-3	CASSAPQGWDTEAFF
13	few	TRBD1	TRBV6-8	CASFGGGREKLFF
16	NA	NA	TRBV6-8	CASSPLGRPLNTEAFF
15	medium-sized	NA	TRBV11-3	CASSQHIRGTDTQYF
13	few	NA	TRBV6-8	CASRDPGYNEQFF
15	NA	TRBD1	TRBV5-1	CASSFPGQGEPEAFF
16	NA	NA	TRBV18	CASSPTQGVGGTEAFF
13	NA	NA	TRBV23-1	CASSLTGDTEAFF
14	medium-sized	TRBD1	TRBV23-1	CASSLATGEETQYF
17	NA	TRBD2	TRBV19	CASSIGGTSGNGVTQYF
14	NA	NA	TRBV18	CASSPTGPDQPQHF
15	NA	TRBD1	TRBV28	CASSRGDRANYGYTF
15	NA	NA	TRBV28	CASRSRGMGNYEQYF
15	few	TRBD1	TRBV9	CASSELQGRNSPLHF
17	NA	TRBD2	TRBV5-1	CASSERGTSGLYNEQFF
14	few	NA	TRBV6-8	CASTDFPNLDTQYF
14	NA	NA	TRBV5-1	CASSSARGTGELFF
16	few	NA	TRBV11-3	CASSPTAGKGANVLTF
13	NA	NA	TRBV28	CASSFFQLYGYTF
16	NA	TRBD2	TRBV11-3	CASSFSSGSSYNEQFF
15	few	NA	TRBV7-6	CASSSSSTSGEKLFF
19	few	NA	TRBV11-3	CASIPLRASVVAGANVLTF
16	medium-sized	NA	TRBV11-3	CASSQYRSRFDYGYTF
15	few	TRBD1	TRBV7-1	CARSLGQGAVQPQHF
19	few	TRBD2	TRBV6-8	CASSYAATSGRARYYEQYF
15	NA	TRBD1	TRBV5-1	CASRQGSYTSYEQYF
11	NA	NA	TRBV6-7	CASSYGREQYF
13	large	TRBD1	TRBV28	CASTIQGVHEQYF
13	few	NA	TRBV6-8	CASSYSPEQPQHF